This TCR beta chain was sequenced in a study of Graves' ophthalmopathy and Graves' hyperthyroidism. Broader study findings: Separation of ophthalmopathy from stable hyperthyroidism was achieved by a 13-signature model, at about 91% sensitivity and under 82% specificity. Blood was where most expanded thyroid clonotypes above 0.001 frequency also turned up.

The study amplified TCR beta CDR3 regions using RNA transcripts. An initial RT-PCR round employing HTBI primers preceded a second-round multiplex PCR. TCRdb redid the calling of the multiplex PCR reads with MiXCR, one entry per CDR3 protein. The data hold around 1,200,000 distinct CDR3 sequences, with roughly two fifths observed a single time. On this clonotype: No antigen is known for it.

V shed 2 bases and J shed 2 bases, with 16 bases lying between them. CDR1 is SGHKS and CDR2 is YYEKEE in the germline V gene (reference sequence). This CDR3 has 17 residues. The sample taken for sequencing was peripheral blood or thyroid tissue (not recorded which). The origin of this receptor is an adult man with Graves' hyperthyroidism. This chain joins TRBV5-5 and TRBJ1-4; the D gene is possibly TRBD1 (5 bases). CDR3 region: CASSFVGTQWTNEKLFF. CDR3 nucleotides: TGTGCCAGCAGCTTCGTAGGGACCCAGTGGACTAATGAAAAACTGTTTTTT.